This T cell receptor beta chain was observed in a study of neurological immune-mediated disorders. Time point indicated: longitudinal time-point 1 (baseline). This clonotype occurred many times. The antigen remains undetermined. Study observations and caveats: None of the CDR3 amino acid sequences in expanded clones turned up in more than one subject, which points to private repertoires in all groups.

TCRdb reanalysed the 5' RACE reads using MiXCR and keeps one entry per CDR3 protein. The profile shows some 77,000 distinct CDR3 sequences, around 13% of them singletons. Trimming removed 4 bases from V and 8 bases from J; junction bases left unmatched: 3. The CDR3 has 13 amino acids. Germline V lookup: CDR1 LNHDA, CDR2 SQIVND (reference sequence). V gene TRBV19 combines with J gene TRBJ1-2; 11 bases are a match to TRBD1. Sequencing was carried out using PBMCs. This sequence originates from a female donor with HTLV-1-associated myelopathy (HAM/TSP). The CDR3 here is CASSRTGGGGYTF. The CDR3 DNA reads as TGTGCCAGTAGTAGGACAGGGGGCGGAGGCTACACCTTC.